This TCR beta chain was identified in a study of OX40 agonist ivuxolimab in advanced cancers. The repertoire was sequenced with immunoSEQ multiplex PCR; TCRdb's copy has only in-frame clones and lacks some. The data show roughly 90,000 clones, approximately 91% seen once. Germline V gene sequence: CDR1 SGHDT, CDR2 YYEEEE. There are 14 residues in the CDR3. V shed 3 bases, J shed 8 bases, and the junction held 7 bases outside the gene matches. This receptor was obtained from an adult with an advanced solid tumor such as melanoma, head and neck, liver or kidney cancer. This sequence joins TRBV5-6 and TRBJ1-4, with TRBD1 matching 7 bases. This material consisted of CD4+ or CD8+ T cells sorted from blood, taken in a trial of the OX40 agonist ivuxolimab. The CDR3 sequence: CASSSTGFGEKLFF. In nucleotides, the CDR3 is TGTGCCAGCAGCTCGACAGGGTTTGGGGAAAAACTGTTTTTT.